What follows are 16 T cell receptor beta chains derived from one specimen sequenced in a study of blood T cell repertoires in COVID-19. The protocol was immunoSEQ multiplex PCR, while the TCRdb copy is restricted to in-frame clones and leaves out a portion. The sample lists about 80,000 clones; over 80% were seen once. The sample was peripheral blood. The receptors were gathered from a human donor in a cohort sampled during active COVID-19.

The chain uses TRBV6-2 or TRBV6-3 and TRBJ2-1, with D possibly matching TRBD2 (6 bases). CDR1 is MNHEY and CDR2 is SVGEGT in the germline V gene. The ends were cut back, 0 bases at V and 0 bases at J, with 9 bases in the middle. There are 16 residues in the CDR3. CDR3 coding DNA: TGTGCCAGCAGTTACTCTGGGGGGTACTCCTACAATGAGCAGTTCTTC. It yields the protein CASSYSGGYSYNEQFF.

The chain recombines TRBV3-1 (or the pseudogene TRBV3-2) with TRBJ2-2; 13 nucleotides align to TRBD2. Germline V CDR1 and CDR2: LGHDT, YNNKEL (reference sequence). V gave up 4 bases and J gave up 7 bases; unmatched junction bases: 9. The CDR3 is made up of 17 amino acids. CDR3 nucleotides: TGTGCCAGCAGCCTCGGGACTAGCGGGGCCGCTGGCGGGGAGCTGTTTTTT. Translated: CASSLGTSGAAGGELFF.

As concerns this clone: The junction does not match germline at one end; this may be a read error. The gene calls are TRBV4-1 and TRBJ1-3; 10 nucleotides agree with TRBD1. In germline, CDR1 is MGHRA, CDR2 YSYEKL. The CDR3 length is 15 residues. Here the CDR3 reads CASSQGRGQGSLTRF. DNA of the CDR3: TGCGCCAGCAGCCAAGGTAGGGGACAGGGGTCCCTAACGAGATTT.

This chain joins TRBV4-1 and TRBJ2-2; D is unresolved. The V end lost 0 bases, the J end lost 9 bases, and 8 bases lay between the germline ends. Germline V gene lookup returns CDR1 MGHRA and CDR2 YSYEKL. The CDR3 runs to 13 residues. The CDR3 DNA is TGCGCCAGCAGCCAAGATTGGGCATGGGAGCTGTTTTTT. Protein sequence: CASSQDWAWELFF.

This clone showed up just a few times. The chain carries TRBV7-2 and TRBJ1-6, with 9 bases aligning to TRBD1. Trimming cost V 5 bases and J 10 bases; bases outside gene matches: 15. The CDR3 consists of 17 residues. CDR1 and CDR2 from the germline V gene are SGHTA and FQGNSA. CDR3 residues: CASSPSQGQGRRSPLHF. In nucleotides, the CDR3 is TGTGCCAGCAGCCCAAGCCAGGGACAGGGAAGACGGTCACCCCTCCACTTT.

In this sample, this clone is medium-sized. This rearrangement joins TRBV2 to TRBJ2-7; D gene ambiguous. The germline V and J ends were trimmed by 2 bases and 7 bases, with 9 bases remaining between them. Per the germline V gene, CDR1 is SNHLY and CDR2 is FYNNEI. This CDR3 is 12 amino acids long. The CDR3 coding sequence is TGTGCCAGCAGTGAATCCCAGTGGGAGCAGTACTTC. Protein product: CASSESQWEQYF.

The chain links TRBV3-1 (or the pseudogene TRBV3-2) to TRBJ2-3; 13 bases line up with TRBD2. Per germline, CDR1 LGHDT and CDR2 YNNKEL (reference sequence). The V segment lost 1 base and the J segment 5 bases; nucleotides outside the gene matches: 0. CDR3 length: 15 amino acids. In nucleotides, the CDR3 is TGTGCCAGCAGCCAAGGACTAGCGGGAGGAGATACGCAGTATTTT. This codes for CASSQGLAGGDTQYF.

The chain recombines TRBV5-4 with TRBJ2-5; perhaps TRBD1 as D (6 bases). Trimming pared 6 bases from V and 2 bases from J, leaving 14 bases between. Germline lookup yields CDR1 SGHNT and CDR2 YYREEE (reference sequence). This CDR3 is 14 amino acids long. The CDR3 reads CASTPDSSQETQYF. The CDR3 DNA reads TGTGCCAGCACCCCGGACAGCTCTCAAGAGACCCAGTACTTC. Variable domain in full (rest from reference TRBV5-4 and TRBJ2-5): ETGVTQSPTHLIKTRGQQVTLRCSSQSGHNTVSWYQQALGQGPQFIFQYYREEENGRGNFPPRFSGLQFPNYSSELNVNALELDDSALYLCASTPDSSQETQYFGPGTRLLVL.

The chain combines TRBV14 with TRBJ2-1; 13 bases map to TRBD2. Germline CDR1 SGHDN, CDR2 FVKESK. V lost 1 base and J lost 2; bases outside the gene matches: 5. This CDR3 has 18 residues. Here the CDR3 reads CASSQGRGLAGPYNEQFF. The CDR3 DNA reads TGTGCCAGCAGCCAAGGAAGGGGACTAGCGGGACCCTACAATGAGCAGTTCTTC.

This sequence joins TRBV6-6 and TRBJ1-1, with 9 bases lining up with TRBD1. The germline CDR1 and CDR2 sequences are MNHNY and SVGAGI (reference sequence). The CDR3 extends over 15 amino acids. V shed 2 bases and J 2 bases; nucleotides not matched to a gene: 3. CDR3 DNA sequence: TGTGCCAGCAGTTACGTACAGGGGGCTAACACTGAAGCTTTCTTT. It translates to CASSYVQGANTEAFF.

This chain uses TRBV28 with TRBJ1-1, with D perhaps matching TRBD1 (6 bases). Germline loops: CDR1 MDHEN, CDR2 SYDVKM. Trimming stripped 6 bases from V and 6 bases from J, with 14 bases between. The CDR3 is made up of 13 amino acids. CDR3 coding DNA: TGTGCCAGCAGCCAGACAGGTGGGGCTGAAGCTTTCTTT. Encoded protein: CASSQTGGAEAFF.

This sequence joins TRBV30 and TRBJ2-1; TRBD2 matches at 11 bases. This CDR3 is built from 15 residues. CDR1 GTSNPN and CDR2 SVGIG come from the germline V gene (reference sequence). The junction had 8 bases not matched to a gene; V was cut back by 5 bases and J by 5 bases. CDR3 in amino acids: CAWGISGGANNEQFF. CDR3 sequence (DNA): TGTGCCTGGGGTATTAGCGGGGGGGCAAACAATGAGCAGTTCTTC.

J is TRBJ2-1 and V is TRBV5-1, with 9 nucleotides matching TRBD2. CDR1 and CDR2 (germline): SGHRS, YFSETQ. Losses at the gene ends were 2 bases for V and 6 bases for J; bases not matched to a gene: 6. The CDR3 runs to 15 residues. DNA for the CDR3: TGCGCCAGCAGCTTCGTGACTAGCGGATCCAATGAGCAGTTCTTC. This encodes CASSFVTSGSNEQFF.

This chain joins TRBV28 and TRBJ2-4, with D maybe TRBD1 (5 bases). The germline CDR1 and CDR2 sequences are MDHEN and SYDVKM. This CDR3 is 15 amino acids long. Trimming removed 7 bases at V and 0 bases at J, with 13 bases between. CDR3 DNA sequence: TGTGCCAGCATGATAGGGGCTGGAGCCAAAAACATTCAGTACTTC. Translated, it gives CASMIGAGAKNIQYF.

This chain uses TRBV2 with TRBJ2-3, with 12 bases lining up with TRBD2. The V gene end was trimmed by 7 bases and the J gene end by 1 base; junction bases not matched to a gene: 3. The CDR3 has 15 residues. Germline V gene lookup returns CDR1 SNHLY and CDR2 FYNNEI. The CDR3 region has the DNA TGTGCCAGCAAGACTAGCGGGAGAGGCACAGATACGCAGTATTTT. Translating it yields CASKTSGRGTDTQYF.

The V gene is TRBV7-8, the J gene TRBJ2-7; D is unresolved. The V and J ends lost 1 base and 7 bases respectively, with 17 bases between them. CDR1 SGHVS and CDR2 FQNEAQ come from the germline V gene. This CDR3 is built from 15 residues. The CDR3 DNA is TGTGCCAGCAGCTTAGGGCAGGCCCAGAACGCTGAGCAGTACTTC. Encoded protein: CASSLGQAQNAEQYF.